Listed below are T cell receptor beta chains from one sample, sequenced in a study of cytomegalovirus exposure and HLA in healthy donors. Data came from immunoSEQ multiplex PCR; TCRdb stores just in-frame clones and leaves some out. Among about 260,000 clones, about 92% were seen once, and the ten largest hold around 3.1%. Material: PBMCs. The receptors shown here come from a woman aged 25 to 39 in good health and CMV-seronegative. The CDR3 runs from the conserved cysteine through the conserved F or W. The D gene is left open where the match is weak. Only some rows state a clone size, as once, few, many or a class for expanded clones.

v_gene: TRBV28; abundance: NA; d_gene: TRBD1; j_gene: TRBJ1-3; CDR3aa: CASSEGNRGLGNTIYF; CDR3nt: TGTGCCAGCAGTGAAGGAAACAGGGGGCTTGGAAACACCATATATTTT
v_gene: TRBV7-3; abundance: NA; d_gene: NA; j_gene: TRBJ1-1; CDR3aa: CASSLGPGNTEAFF; CDR3nt: TGTGCCAGCAGCTTAGGCCCAGGGAACACTGAAGCTTTCTTT
v_gene: TRBV29-1; abundance: NA; d_gene: TRBD1; j_gene: TRBJ2-7; CDR3aa: CSVQRMGQGVYEQYF; CDR3nt: TGCAGCGTTCAACGTATGGGACAGGGGGTTTACGAGCAGTACTTC
v_gene: TRBV6-6; abundance: few; d_gene: NA; j_gene: TRBJ1-5; CDR3aa: CASSNSDGGGNQPQHF; CDR3nt: TGTGCCAGCAGTAATTCTGACGGGGGCGGCAATCAGCCCCAGCATTTT
v_gene: TRBV4-1; abundance: NA; d_gene: NA; j_gene: TRBJ1-5; CDR3aa: CASSQDFLGRENQPQHF; CDR3nt: TGCGCCAGCAGCCAAGACTTCCTGGGACGGGAAAATCAGCCCCAGCATTTT
v_gene: TRBV6-6; abundance: NA; d_gene: NA; j_gene: TRBJ2-4; CDR3aa: CASTQERVRQNIQYF; CDR3nt: TGTGCCAGCACCCAAGAAAGGGTGAGACAAAACATTCAGTACTTC
v_gene: TRBV7-9; abundance: few; d_gene: TRBD2; j_gene: TRBJ2-1; CDR3aa: CASSDSGRDREQFF; CDR3nt: TGTGCCAGCAGCGATAGCGGGAGAGACCGTGAGCAGTTCTTC
v_gene: TRBV5-6; abundance: NA; d_gene: TRBD1; j_gene: TRBJ2-3; CDR3aa: CASSPGQGAYTQYF; CDR3nt: TGTGCCAGCAGTCCGGGACAGGGGGCCTATACGCAGTATTTT
v_gene: TRBV6-6; abundance: NA; d_gene: NA; j_gene: TRBJ2-1; CDR3aa: CASSYSAGYEQFF; CDR3nt: TGTGCCAGCAGTTACTCTGCGGGATATGAGCAGTTCTTC
v_gene: TRBV19; abundance: NA; d_gene: TRBD1; j_gene: TRBJ1-2; CDR3aa: CASSTLPGQGAANYGYTF; CDR3nt: TGTGCCAGTAGTACACTACCGGGACAGGGGGCGGCTAACTATGGCTACACCTTC
v_gene: TRBV19; abundance: once; d_gene: TRBD1; j_gene: TRBJ1-1; CDR3aa: CASSIRRQGLNTEAFF; CDR3nt: TGTGCCAGTAGTATTCGCCGACAGGGACTGAACACTGAAGCTTTCTTT
v_gene: TRBV25-1; abundance: few; d_gene: NA; j_gene: TRBJ1-2; CDR3aa: CASSEFEGYGYTF; CDR3nt: TGTGCCAGCAGTGAATTCGAAGGCTATGGCTACACCTTC
v_gene: TRBV7-8; abundance: NA; d_gene: TRBD1; j_gene: TRBJ2-3; CDR3aa: CASSDRGLGSSTDTQYF; CDR3nt: TGTGCCAGCAGCGACAGGGGGCTGGGTTCTAGCACAGATACGCAGTATTTT
v_gene: TRBV7-9; abundance: NA; d_gene: NA; j_gene: TRBJ2-3; CDR3aa: CASSPLSSGHTDTQYF; CDR3nt: TGTGCCAGCAGCCCCCTATCAAGCGGGCACACAGATACGCAGTATTTT
v_gene: TRBV13; abundance: NA; d_gene: TRBD2; j_gene: TRBJ2-1; CDR3aa: CASSQGLAGYNEQFF; CDR3nt: TGTGCCAGCAGCCAGGGACTAGCGGGTTACAATGAGCAGTTCTTC
v_gene: TRBV28; abundance: NA; d_gene: NA; j_gene: TRBJ2-7; CDR3aa: CASLPAGTAFYEQYF; CDR3nt: TGTGCCAGCCTTCCAGCGGGGACAGCCTTCTACGAGCAGTACTTC
v_gene: TRBV2; abundance: NA; d_gene: NA; j_gene: TRBJ1-1; CDR3aa: CASSETWTVLGAFF; CDR3nt: TGTGCCAGCAGTGAAACCTGGACAGTCCTCGGGGCTTTCTTT
v_gene: TRBV19; abundance: NA; d_gene: NA; j_gene: TRBJ2-7; CDR3aa: CASSISGARYEQYF; CDR3nt: TGTGCCAGTAGTATCTCGGGAGCCAGGTACGAGCAGTACTTC
v_gene: TRBV4-1; abundance: once; d_gene: NA; j_gene: TRBJ2-7; CDR3aa: CASSQNPGQFYEQYF; CDR3nt: TGCGCCAGCAGCCAAAACCCAGGACAGTTCTACGAGCAGTACTTC
v_gene: TRBV19; abundance: NA; d_gene: NA; j_gene: TRBJ2-1; CDR3aa: CASKLDNEQFF; CDR3nt: TGTGCCAGTAAGCTCGACAATGAGCAGTTCTTC
v_gene: TRBV9; abundance: NA; d_gene: TRBD2; j_gene: TRBJ2-1; CDR3aa: CASSVSPAAGGNEQFF; CDR3nt: TGTGCCAGCAGCGTATCCCCGGCCGCGGGGGGAAATGAGCAGTTCTTC
v_gene: TRBV5-6; abundance: NA; d_gene: TRBD2; j_gene: TRBJ2-7; CDR3aa: CASSPGTSVYEQYF; CDR3nt: TGTGCCAGCAGCCCCGGGACTAGCGTCTACGAGCAGTACTTC
v_gene: TRBV18; abundance: NA; d_gene: TRBD2; j_gene: TRBJ2-7; CDR3aa: CASSPTTSGPPGEQYF; CDR3nt: TGTGCCAGCTCACCAACCACTAGCGGGCCCCCGGGGGAGCAGTACTTC
v_gene: TRBV7-2; abundance: NA; d_gene: NA; j_gene: TRBJ2-7; CDR3aa: CASSNPSSYEQYF; CDR3nt: TGTGCCAGCAGTAACCCCTCCTCCTACGAGCAGTACTTC
v_gene: TRBV2; abundance: NA; d_gene: NA; j_gene: TRBJ1-3; CDR3aa: CASRTLDTIYF; CDR3nt: TGTGCCAGCAGAACTTTGGACACCATATATTTT
v_gene: TRBV7-3; abundance: NA; d_gene: NA; j_gene: TRBJ1-1; CDR3aa: CASSVSRNTEAFF; CDR3nt: TGTGCCAGCAGCGTATCTCGTAACACTGAAGCTTTCTTT
v_gene: TRBV5-8; abundance: NA; d_gene: TRBD2; j_gene: TRBJ2-7; CDR3aa: CASSFRLAGYEQYF; CDR3nt: TGTGCCAGCAGCTTTCGACTAGCCGGGTACGAGCAGTACTTC
v_gene: TRBV19; abundance: few; d_gene: NA; j_gene: TRBJ1-5; CDR3aa: CASSKLAGLNQPQHF; CDR3nt: TGTGCCAGTAGTAAGCTCGCAGGGCTCAATCAGCCCCAGCATTTT
v_gene: TRBV27; abundance: NA; d_gene: TRBD2; j_gene: TRBJ2-7; CDR3aa: CASSPTGLAGYEQYF; CDR3nt: TGTGCCAGCAGTCCCACGGGACTAGCGGGATACGAGCAGTACTTC